The 28 T cell receptor beta chains in this list originate from one sample, sequenced in a study of cytomegalovirus exposure and HLA in healthy donors. Amplification used 60 Vbeta primers and 13 Jbeta primers. The protocol was immunoSEQ multiplex PCR, while the TCRdb copy is restricted to in-frame clones and leaves out a portion. The table records about 150,000 clones, roughly 81% of them present only once. The sequenced material came from PBMCs. Receptor source: a girl aged 10 to 17 in good health and CMV-seropositive.

The chain couples TRBV21-1 to TRBJ1-2. TRBV21-1 is reported as a pseudogene. The CDR3 contains 15 residues. CDR3: CASSKSGRLNYGYTF. Written as DNA, the CDR3 is TGTGCCAGCAGCAAATCCGGGAGACTTAACTATGGCTACACCTTC.

CDR3 loop: CASRRTGDNSPLHF. The DNA for the CDR3 is TGTGCCAGCAGGCGGACAGGGGATAATTCACCCCTCCACTTT. The rearrangement links TRBV5-4 to TRBJ1-6; 9 bases fit TRBD1. J was trimmed by 5 bases and V by 5 bases; bases with no gene match: 2. In germline, CDR1 is SGHNT, CDR2 YYREEE (reference sequence). The CDR3 sequence is 14 residues long.

This clone was found once. V gene TRBV10-1 combines with J gene TRBJ1-2, with 8 positions matching TRBD1. The V gene end was trimmed by 4 bases and the J gene end by 8 bases; junction bases not matched to a gene: 18. The length of the CDR3 is 17 residues. Germline V gives CDR1 WNHNN, CDR2 SYGVQD (reference sequence). The CDR3 spells CASSGAGGKSSVRGYTF. In DNA, the CDR3 is TGCGCCAGCAGTGGGGCAGGGGGCAAAAGTTCGGTAAGGGGCTACACCTTC.

The chain combines TRBV2 with TRBJ2-7; D not certain. Trimming shortened V by 6 bases and J by 2 bases, and 23 bases separated the two germline ends. CDR3 length: 17 amino acids. The germline V gene encodes CDR1 SNHLY and CDR2 FYNNEI. CDR3 DNA: TGTGCCAGCAGGTTATTACGCTTCGACTTTGTCCCCTACGAGCAGTACTTC. Protein product: CASRLLRFDFVPYEQYF.

The chain carries TRBV19 and TRBJ1-1; 7 bases agree with TRBD1. CDR1 is LNHDA and CDR2 is SQIVND in the germline V gene (reference sequence). The V and J ends lost 5 bases and 1 base, in that order; junction bases with no gene match: 13. This CDR3 comprises 17 residues. This chain's CDR3 is CASSSQNRGTSNTEAFF. The CDR3, as DNA: TGTGCCAGTAGTTCGCAAAACAGGGGAACTTCGAACACTGAAGCTTTCTTT.

The V call is TRBV4-1, the J call TRBJ2-3, with 7 bases identical to TRBD1. With 2 bases clipped from V and 6 bases from J, the junction kept 8 bases outside the gene matches. Germline V gives CDR1 MGHRA, CDR2 YSYEKL. The CDR3 spans 15 residues. The CDR3 bases are TGCGCCAGCAGCCAAACCCAGGGGGTGAGCGATACGCAGTATTTT. As protein: CASSQTQGVSDTQYF.

V and J are TRBV6-1 and TRBJ1-5, with 8 bases that match TRBD1. Germline CDR1 is MNHNS and CDR2 is SASEGT. V lost 7 bases and J lost 6; bases outside the gene matches: 8. This CDR3 comprises 14 residues. Here the CDR3 reads CASTPGGAGQPQHF. In DNA form, the CDR3 reads TGTGCCAGCACCCCAGGGGGCGCCGGTCAGCCCCAGCATTTT.

The chain uses TRBV15 and TRBJ1-1; TRBD1 aligns across 12 bases. Trimming removed 0 bases from V and 4 bases from J; junction bases left unmatched: 6. The CDR3 is 17 amino acids. The V gene's germline CDR1 is LNHNV and CDR2 YYDKDF (reference sequence). The CDR3 DNA is TGTGCCACCAGCAGAGAGGGGACAGGGGGCAGACGCACTGAAGCTTTCTTT. Translation gives CATSREGTGGRRTEAFF.

This chain uses TRBV6-4 with TRBJ2-1; possible D gene TRBD1, 5 bases. Germline V gene data show CDR1 as MRHNA and CDR2 as SNTAGT. This CDR3 has 14 amino acids. Trimming left V 6 bases short and J 8 bases short, with 17 bases between. The CDR3 DNA follows: TGTGCCAGCAGAAAGACAGAGACTGCCGATGAGCAGTTCTTC. Translating it yields CASRKTETADEQFF.

The rearrangement links TRBV21-1 to TRBJ2-7; TRBD1, the D gene given by the table, was not confirmed from the DNA. TRBV21-1 is a pseudogene segment. This CDR3 comprises 17 residues. CDR3 residues: CASRDLKGRRQGYEQYF. Written as DNA, the CDR3 is TGTGCCAGCAGAGACCTAAAAGGTAGGAGACAGGGGTACGAGCAGTACTTC.

This clone turned up a few times. This chain links TRBV30 with TRBJ2-5; 10 bases line up with TRBD2. V shed 8 bases, J shed 5 bases, and the junction held 8 bases outside the gene matches. CDR1 and CDR2 from the germline V gene are GTSNPN and SVGIG (reference sequence). The CDR3 is 13 amino acids. The CDR3 is CAIGGGLAETQYF. DNA for the CDR3: TGTGCCATAGGGGGGGGACTAGCGGAGACCCAGTACTTC. The variable domain in full, completed from reference TRBV30 and TRBJ2-5, reads SQTIHQWPATLVQPVGSPLSLECTVEGTSNPNLYWYRQAAGRGLQLLFYSVGIGQISSEVPQNLSASRPQDRQFILSSKKLLLSDSGFYLCAIGGGLAETQYFGPGTRLLVL.

This clone was detected once. The rearrangement uses TRBV25-1 and TRBJ1-1; D gene uncertain. The germline V gene encodes CDR1 MGHDK and CDR2 SYGVNS. V shed 3 bases and J shed 5 bases, with 4 bases lying between them. This CDR3 is 11 amino acids long. The CDR3 reads CASSETTEAFF. CDR3 nucleotides: TGTGCCAGCAGTGAGACTACTGAAGCTTTCTTT.

At least ten counts were recorded for this clone. A junction boundary mismatches the germline segment, possibly from a read error. V is TRBV6-4 and J is TRBJ1-1; D is perhaps TRBD1 (5 bases). Per the germline V gene, CDR1 is MRHNA and CDR2 is SNTAGT. CDR3 length equals 15 residues. CDR3 amino acids: CASSYSLGANTEAFF. CDR3 DNA: TGTGCCAGCAGTTACTCGTTAGGGGCCAACACTGAAGCTTTCTTT.

This chain uses TRBV6-5 with TRBJ2-1, with TRBD2 matching over 9 bases. The CDR3 has 14 amino acids. Germline CDR1 is MNHEY and CDR2 is SVGAGI. V trimming: 6 bases; J trimming: 9 bases; junction bases outside the gene matches: 9. CDR3 nucleotides: TGTGCCAGCAGCCCCTCTGCTAGCGGGGTTGAGCAGTTCTTC. Protein: CASSPSASGVEQFF.

V and J are TRBV19 and TRBJ1-5; 10 bases align to TRBD1. Germline V lookup: CDR1 LNHDA, CDR2 SQIVND (reference sequence). The length of the CDR3 is 16 residues. Trimming cost V 6 bases and J 2 bases; bases outside gene matches: 7. As DNA, the CDR3 is TGTGCCAGTAGCGAGCTGGACAGGGGGGGCAATCAGCCCCAGCATTTT. Translated, it gives CASSELDRGGNQPQHF.

This chain links TRBV18 with TRBJ1-4, with D unclear. There are 17 residues in the CDR3. Looked up from germline, CDR1 is KGHSH and CDR2 is LQKENI. Trimming stripped 6 bases from V and 0 bases from J, with 17 bases between. This CDR3 reads CASSSVRQAATNEKLFF. The CDR3 DNA is TGTGCCAGCTCGTCTGTGCGGCAAGCTGCAACTAATGAAAAACTGTTTTTT.

V and J are TRBV9 and TRBJ1-1; D is unclear. The V and J ends lost 0 bases and 0 bases respectively, with 9 bases between them. Germline V gene data show CDR1 as SGDLS and CDR2 as YYNGEE. The length of the CDR3 is 15 residues. CDR3 DNA sequence: TGTGCCAGCAGCGTAGAAACAAGTATGAACACTGAAGCTTTCTTT. The encoded protein is CASSVETSMNTEAFF. The full variable domain, completed using reference TRBV9 and TRBJ1-1, is DSGVTQTPKHLITATGQRVTLRCSPRSGDLSVYWYQQSLDQGLQFLIQYYNGEERAKGNILERFSAQQFPDLHSELNLSSLELGDSALYFCASSVETSMNTEAFFGQGTRLTVV.

The chain carries TRBV11-2 and TRBJ2-5, with TRBD1 matching over 8 bases. The closer fit of TRBJ2-7 to the DNA end suggests the J call may be wrong. CDR3 length: 14 residues. Germline V gene lookup returns CDR1 SGHAT and CDR2 FQNNGV. The CDR3 protein is CASSRGQGRYEQYF. CDR3 nucleotides: TGTGCCAGCAGCAGAGGACAGGGTCGCTACGAGCAGTACTTC.

The chain uses TRBV10-3 and TRBJ1-5; 7 nucleotides line up with TRBD1. With V trimmed by 6 bases and J by 7 bases, 6 bases remained unmatched. Germline V gene lookup returns CDR1 ENHRY and CDR2 SYGVKD. The CDR3 has 13 residues. CDR3 DNA sequence: TGTGCCATCAGAGACAGGGACGTCCAGCCCCAGCATTTT. Translating gives CAIRDRDVQPQHF.

The V and J genes are TRBV30 and TRBJ1-4, with D hard to call. In germline, CDR1 is GTSNPN, CDR2 SVGIG (reference sequence). The CDR3 length is 14 residues. The V and J ends lost 3 bases and 3 bases respectively, with 11 bases between them. The CDR3 reads CAWSDNKPNEKLFF. Here the CDR3 DNA reads TGTGCCTGGAGCGACAATAAACCTAATGAAAAACTGTTTTTT.

The chain couples TRBV14 to TRBJ2-5; D is possibly TRBD2 (5 bases). Germline loops: CDR1 SGHDN, CDR2 FVKESK. V was clipped by 0 bases and J by 5 bases, with 7 bases between them. The CDR3 loop spans 13 amino acids. The CDR3 loop is CASSQDRGETQYF. The CDR3 coding sequence is TGTGCCAGCAGCCAAGATCGCGGGGAGACCCAGTACTTC.

The chain is built from TRBV6-5 and TRBJ2-7, with D uncertain. Trimming shortened V by 6 bases and J by 4 bases, and 7 bases separated the two germline ends. Germline V gives CDR1 MNHEY, CDR2 SVGAGI. There are 11 residues in the CDR3. CDR3 bases: TGTGCCAGCAGGGAGTTGTACGAGCAGTACTTC. Its protein is CASRELYEQYF.

The rearrangement links TRBV13 to TRBJ2-2; D possibly corresponds to TRBD1 (5 bases). Between the trimmed V and J ends, which lost 2 bases and 1 base, there was a span of 5 bases. CDR1 is PRHDT, CDR2 FYEKMQ, per germline (reference sequence). This CDR3 contains 14 residues. The CDR3 region is CASSLQGNTGELFF. The CDR3 DNA follows: TGTGCCAGCAGCTTACAGGGGAACACCGGGGAGCTGTTTTTT.

This clone was found a few times. The chain is built from TRBV6-1 and TRBJ1-5; 7 bases are shared with TRBD1. The germline V gene has CDR1 MNHNS and CDR2 SASEGT. The V and J ends lost 1 base and 0 bases, in that order; junction bases with no gene match: 6. The CDR3 runs to 17 residues. CDR3: CASSEGGQRFSNQPQHF. DNA for the CDR3: TGTGCCAGCAGTGAAGGGGGACAGAGATTTAGCAATCAGCCCCAGCATTTT.

J is TRBJ1-5 and V is TRBV19; 7 nucleotides agree with TRBD1. Germline V lookup: CDR1 LNHDA, CDR2 SQIVND (reference sequence). V lost 3 bases and J lost 6; bases outside the gene matches: 8. The CDR3 is made up of 15 amino acids. CDR3 bases: TGTGCCAGTAGTATGGGGCAGGGGGAAGGTCAGCCCCAGCATTTT. It codes for CASSMGQGEGQPQHF.

The chain combines TRBV5-1 with TRBJ1-3; D remains unclear. V lost 4 bases and J lost 1, with 6 bases in between. The CDR3 has 13 residues. Per the germline V gene, CDR1 is SGHRS and CDR2 is YFSETQ. For the CDR3, the DNA is TGCGCCAGCAGCCCGAGGTCTGGAAACACCATATATTTT. Translation gives CASSPRSGNTIYF.

The chain couples TRBV5-1 to TRBJ1-1, with D uncertain. Looked up from germline, CDR1 is SGHRS and CDR2 is YFSETQ. This CDR3 is 13 amino acids long. Trimming took 0 bases from V and 6 from J, leaving 9 bases between them. CDR3 in DNA: TGCGCCAGCAGCTTGGCGGGGTTGTCTGAAGCTTTCTTT. It encodes CASSLAGLSEAFF.

J is TRBJ2-6 and V is TRBV27; D might be TRBD1 (5 bases). The CDR3 covers 16 residues. Per the germline V gene, CDR1 is MNHEY and CDR2 is SMNVEV (reference sequence). V lost 6 bases and J lost 2, with 14 bases in between. CDR3 protein: CASSATGVAGANVLTF. The CDR3 coding sequence is TGTGCCAGCAGCGCCACAGGTGTAGCTGGGGCCAACGTCCTGACTTTC.